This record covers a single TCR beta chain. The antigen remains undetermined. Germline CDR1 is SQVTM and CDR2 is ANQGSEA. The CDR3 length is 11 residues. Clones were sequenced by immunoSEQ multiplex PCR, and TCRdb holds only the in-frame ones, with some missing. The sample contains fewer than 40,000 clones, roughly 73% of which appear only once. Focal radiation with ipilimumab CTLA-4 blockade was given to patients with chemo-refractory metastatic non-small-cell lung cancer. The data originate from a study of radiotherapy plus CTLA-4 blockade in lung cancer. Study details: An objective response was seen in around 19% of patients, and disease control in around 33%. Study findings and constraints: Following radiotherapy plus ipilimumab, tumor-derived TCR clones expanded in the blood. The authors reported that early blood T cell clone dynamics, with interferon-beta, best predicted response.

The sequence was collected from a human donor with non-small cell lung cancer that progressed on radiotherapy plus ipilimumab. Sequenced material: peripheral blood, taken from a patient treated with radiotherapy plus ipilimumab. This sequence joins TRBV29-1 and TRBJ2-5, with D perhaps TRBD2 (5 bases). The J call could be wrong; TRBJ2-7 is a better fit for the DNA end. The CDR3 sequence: CSVERGHEQYF. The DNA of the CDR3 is TGCAGCGTTGAACGGGGTCACGAGCAGTACTTC.